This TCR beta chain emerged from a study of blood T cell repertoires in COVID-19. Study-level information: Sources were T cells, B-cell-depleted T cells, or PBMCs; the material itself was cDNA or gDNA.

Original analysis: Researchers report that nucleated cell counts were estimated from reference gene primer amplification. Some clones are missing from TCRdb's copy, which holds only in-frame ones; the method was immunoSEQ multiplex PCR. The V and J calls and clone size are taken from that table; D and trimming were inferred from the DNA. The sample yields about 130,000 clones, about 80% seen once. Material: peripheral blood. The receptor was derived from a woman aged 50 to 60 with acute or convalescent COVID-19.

The CDR3 spells CASSIAAGGADYGYTF. CDR3 DNA: TGTGCCAGTAGTATAGCGGCAGGGGGCGCAGACTATGGCTACACCTTC. The chain couples TRBV19 to TRBJ1-2; 8 nucleotides agree with TRBD1. V lost 1 base and J lost 3; bases outside the gene matches: 7. Germline V gives CDR1 LNHDA, CDR2 SQIVND (reference sequence). The CDR3 has 16 residues.